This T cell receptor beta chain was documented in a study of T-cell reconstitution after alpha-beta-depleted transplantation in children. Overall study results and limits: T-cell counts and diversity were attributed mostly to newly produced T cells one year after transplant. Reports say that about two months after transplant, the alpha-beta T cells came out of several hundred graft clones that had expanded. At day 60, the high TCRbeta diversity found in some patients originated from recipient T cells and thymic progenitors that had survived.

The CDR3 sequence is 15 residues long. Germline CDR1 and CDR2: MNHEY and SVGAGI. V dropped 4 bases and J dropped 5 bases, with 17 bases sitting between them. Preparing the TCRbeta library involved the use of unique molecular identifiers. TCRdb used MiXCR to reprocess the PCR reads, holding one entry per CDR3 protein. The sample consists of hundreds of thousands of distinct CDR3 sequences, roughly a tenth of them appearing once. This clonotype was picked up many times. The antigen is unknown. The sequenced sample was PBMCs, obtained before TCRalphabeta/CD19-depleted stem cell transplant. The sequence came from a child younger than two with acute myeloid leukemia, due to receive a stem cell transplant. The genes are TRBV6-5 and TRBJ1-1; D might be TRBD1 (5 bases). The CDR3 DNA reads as TGTGCCAGCAGTTCGCCCGGGGGGGATCGGACTGAAGCTTTCTTT. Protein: CASSSPGGDRTEAFF.